This T cell receptor beta chain was recovered during a study of blood T cell repertoires in COVID-19. Sequenced by immunoSEQ multiplex PCR; TCRdb stores in-frame clones only, minus some. The top ten hold approximately 18% of the sample, which has 70,000 or so clones, roughly 80% seen once. V was trimmed by 0 bases and J by 3 bases, leaving 9 bases between them. This CDR3 is built from 14 residues. CDR1 SGHDT and CDR2 YYEEEE come from the germline V gene. This clone was recorded once. The sequenced sample was peripheral blood. J is TRBJ1-2 and V is TRBV5-6; D perhaps matches TRBD1 (5 bases). The clonotype was recovered from a human donor in a cohort sampled during active COVID-19. The CDR3, as DNA: TGTGCCAGCAGCTTGGGGGGCTTTGACTATGGCTACACCTTC. This gives the protein CASSLGGFDYGYTF. Drawing the rest from reference TRBV5-6 and TRBJ1-2, the complete variable domain is DAGVTQSPTHLIKTRGQQVTLRCSPKSGHDTVSWYQQALGQGPQFIFQYYEEEERQRGNFPDRFSGHQFPNYSSELNVNALLLGDSALYLCASSLGGFDYGYTFGSGTRLTVV.